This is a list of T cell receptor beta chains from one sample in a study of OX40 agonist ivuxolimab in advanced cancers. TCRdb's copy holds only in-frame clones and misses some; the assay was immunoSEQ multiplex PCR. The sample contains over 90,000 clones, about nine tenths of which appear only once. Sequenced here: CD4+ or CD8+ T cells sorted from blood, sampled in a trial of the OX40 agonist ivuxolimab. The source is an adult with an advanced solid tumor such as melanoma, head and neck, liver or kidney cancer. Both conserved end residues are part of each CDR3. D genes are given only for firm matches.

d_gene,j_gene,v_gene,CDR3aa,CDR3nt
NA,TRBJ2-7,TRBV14,CASSPSLYEQYF,TGTGCCAGCAGCCCCAGCCTCTACGAGCAGTACTTC
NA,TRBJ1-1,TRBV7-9,CASSQGEGKAFF,TGTGCCAGCAGCCAAGGGGAGGGGAAAGCTTTCTTT
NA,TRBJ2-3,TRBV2,CASSVHGTDTQYF,TGTGCCAGCAGTGTTCACGGCACAGATACGCAGTATTTT
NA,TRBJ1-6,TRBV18,CASSRGKRDNSPLHF,TGTGCCAGCTCAAGAGGGAAGAGAGATAATTCACCCCTCCACTTT
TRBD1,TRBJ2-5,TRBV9,CASSVGIGTGGEETQYF,TGTGCCAGCAGCGTAGGAATTGGGACAGGGGGAGAAGAGACCCAGTACTTC
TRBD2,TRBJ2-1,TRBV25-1,CASSPTSGRPDEQFF,TGTGCCAGCAGTCCGACTAGCGGGAGGCCTGATGAGCAGTTCTTC
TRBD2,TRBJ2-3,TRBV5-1,CASSLEVAGKTDTQYF,TGCGCCAGCAGCTTGGAGGTAGCGGGAAAGACAGATACGCAGTATTTT
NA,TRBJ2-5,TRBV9,CASSPLGRETQYF,TGTGCCAGCAGCCCCCTAGGGCGGGAGACCCAGTACTTC
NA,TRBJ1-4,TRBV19,CASSGGVGSRTNEKLFF,TGTGCCAGTAGTGGGGGGGTAGGGTCGAGGACTAATGAAAAACTGTTTTTT
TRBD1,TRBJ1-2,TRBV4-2,CASSQPQLRDRQLSNYGYTF,TGTGCCAGCAGCCAACCCCAGCTCCGGGACAGACAACTTTCTAACTATGGCTACACCTTC